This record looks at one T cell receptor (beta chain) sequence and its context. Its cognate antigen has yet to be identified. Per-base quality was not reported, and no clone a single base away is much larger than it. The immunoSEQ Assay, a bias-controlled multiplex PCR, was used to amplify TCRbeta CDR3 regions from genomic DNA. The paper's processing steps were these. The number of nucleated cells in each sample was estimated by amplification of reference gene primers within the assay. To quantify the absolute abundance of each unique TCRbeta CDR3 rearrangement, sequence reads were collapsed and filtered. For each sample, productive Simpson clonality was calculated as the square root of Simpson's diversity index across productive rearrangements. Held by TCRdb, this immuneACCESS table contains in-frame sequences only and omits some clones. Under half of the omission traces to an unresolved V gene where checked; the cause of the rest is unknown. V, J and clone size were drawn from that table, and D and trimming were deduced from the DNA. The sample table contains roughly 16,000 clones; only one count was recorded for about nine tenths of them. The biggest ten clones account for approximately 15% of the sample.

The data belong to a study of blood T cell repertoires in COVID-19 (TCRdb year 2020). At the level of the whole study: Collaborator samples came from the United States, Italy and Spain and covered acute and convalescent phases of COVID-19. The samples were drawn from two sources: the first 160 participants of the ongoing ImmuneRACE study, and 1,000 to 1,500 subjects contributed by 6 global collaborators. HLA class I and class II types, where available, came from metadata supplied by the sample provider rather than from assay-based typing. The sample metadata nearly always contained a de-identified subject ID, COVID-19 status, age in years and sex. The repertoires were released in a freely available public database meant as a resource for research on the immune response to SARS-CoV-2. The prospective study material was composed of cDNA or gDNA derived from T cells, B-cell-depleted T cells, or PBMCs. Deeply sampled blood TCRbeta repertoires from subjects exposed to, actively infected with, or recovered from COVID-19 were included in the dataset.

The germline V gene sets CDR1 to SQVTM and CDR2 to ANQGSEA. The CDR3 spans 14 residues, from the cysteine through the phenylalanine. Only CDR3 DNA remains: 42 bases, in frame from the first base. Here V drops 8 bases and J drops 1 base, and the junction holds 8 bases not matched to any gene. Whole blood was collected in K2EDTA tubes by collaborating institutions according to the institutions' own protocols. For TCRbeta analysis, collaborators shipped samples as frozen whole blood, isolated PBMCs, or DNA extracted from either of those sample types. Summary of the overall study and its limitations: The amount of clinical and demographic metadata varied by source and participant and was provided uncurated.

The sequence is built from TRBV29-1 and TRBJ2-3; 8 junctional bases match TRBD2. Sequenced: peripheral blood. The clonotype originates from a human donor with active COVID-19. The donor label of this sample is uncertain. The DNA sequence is TGCAGCCTGCGCGGGGGGCAACGCACAGATACGCAGTATTTT. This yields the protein CSLRGGQRTDTQYF.